This T cell receptor (beta chain) comes out of a study of CXCR3-negative and CXCR3-positive naive CD8 T cells. Study-wide results and caveats: CXCR3-positive naive cells carried more hydrophobic TRB CDR3s than CXCR3-negative ones.

Each TRB cDNA library was prepared by 5' RACE (with UMI labels). TCRdb reanalyzed the 5' RACE reads, giving one entry per CDR3 protein sequence and no DNA. The specimen's table records about 89,000 distinct CDR3 sequences. Regarding this clonotype: Its antigen is unknown.

The CDR3 contains 17 residues. CDR1 is LNHDA, CDR2 SQIVND, per germline (reference sequence). Sample: naive CXCR3+ CD8+ T cells from blood. The subset: CD45RO-CCR7+CD27+CD95- naive CD8+ T cells expressing CXCR3 (TNR3+). This clonotype was sampled from a human donor in good health. Some clones in this sample may be carry-over from other donors' samples. The rearrangement joins TRBV19 to TRBJ1-1; TCRdb reports TRBD1, a call that lacks DNA to check it against. The CDR3 spells CASSIDRDSHMNTEAFF. Combining the CDR3 with reference TRBV19 and TRBJ1-1 gives the whole variable domain DGGITQSPKYLFRKEGQNVTLSCEQNLNHDAMYWYRQDPGQGLRLIYYSQIVNDFQKGDIAEGYSVSREKKESFPLTVTSAQKNPTAFYLCASSIDRDSHMNTEAFFGQGTRLTVV.